This TCR beta chain was sequenced in a study of cytomegalovirus exposure and HLA in healthy donors. Overall study: Of all 400 or so donors who were genotyped, 75% to 90% belonged to the Caucasian-associated ancestry cluster. Study results and limitations: Equally common other TCR beta chains were less clonally expanded than HLA-associated ones, a later analysis found.

Concerning this clone itself: Its target is unknown.

PCR was performed using 60 Vbeta and 13 Jbeta primers. Profiling relied on immunoSEQ multiplex PCR, and the TCRdb table lists in-frame clones only, not all of them. The sample shows about 150,000 clones, approximately 80% of them seen only once. The CDR3 has 17 residues. Germline loops: CDR1 SEHNR, CDR2 FQNEAQ (reference sequence). The J segment lost 5 bases and the V segment lost 3 bases, leaving 15 bases of the junction unmatched. Sequencing input: PBMCs. The sequence was obtained from a man aged 25 to 40 in good health and CMV-seropositive. The rearrangement uses TRBV7-9 and TRBJ2-5; TRBD1 matches 7 bases. CDR3 region: CASSFNNRGGLPETQYF. The DNA of the CDR3 is TGTGCCAGCAGCTTCAATAACAGGGGTGGGCTCCCCGAGACCCAGTACTTC.